Listed below are T cell receptor beta chains from one sample, sequenced in a study of human T cells and chemical hapten exposure. TCRdb itself ran the 5' RACE reads through MiXCR, one entry per CDR3 protein. The sample consists of 81,000 or so distinct CDR3 sequences, 6% to 8.5% of them appearing once. These receptors were taken from a male donor in good health. The CDR3 runs from the conserved cysteine through the conserved F or W. D genes are given only for firm matches. The size field is filled for only some rows; it gives once, few, many or a size class.

v_gene	j_gene	d_gene	abundance	CDR3nt	CDR3aa
TRBV12-3/TRBV12-4	TRBJ2-4	.	many	TGTGCCAGCAGCTCCCGGCCGAAAAACATTCAGTACTTC	CASSSRPKNIQYF
TRBV18	TRBJ1-1	.	.	TGCGCCAGCTCCCCTCCATCCGTCACTGAAGCTTTCTTT	CASSPPSVTEAFF
TRBV7-6	TRBJ2-7	.	many	TGTGCCAGCAGCCCCCCCGACAGGCACAACGAGCAGTACTTC	CASSPPDRHNEQYF
TRBV4-2	TRBJ1-2	.	.	TGTGCCAGCAGCCAAGAGGGCACATCGGGACAACAGGGAATCTATGGCTACACCTTC	CASSQEGTSGQQGIYGYTF
TRBV30	TRBJ1-6	.	many	TGTGCCTGGAGTGTGGTATCGCCAATGGGCTCACCCCTCCACTTT	CAWSVVSPMGSPLHF
TRBV12-3/TRBV12-4	TRBJ1-5	.	few	TGTGCCAGCAGTTTAAGGCAGGGAGGTAGCAATCAGCCCCAGCATTTT	CASSLRQGGSNQPQHF
TRBV7-9	TRBJ2-2	.	many	TGTGCCAGCAGCCCACCCAATTTATACACCGGGGAGCTGTTTTTT	CASSPPNLYTGELFF
TRBV25-1	TRBJ2-2	.	.	TGTGCCAGCAGTGCCGGGTACGGGGAGCTGTTTTTT	CASSAGYGELFF
TRBV27	TRBJ2-7	.	.	TGTGCCAGCAGTTTCGGGGTCTCCTACGAGCAGTACTTC	CASSFGVSYEQYF
TRBV20-1	TRBJ1-1	.	few	TGCAGTGCTAGAAGCTTGGACAGGAACACTGAAGCTTTCTTT	CSARSLDRNTEAFF
TRBV3-1	TRBJ2-1	TRBD2	.	TGTGCCAGCAGTCCATTAGCGGGTCATGGCAATGAGCAGTTCTTC	CASSPLAGHGNEQFF
TRBV7-3	TRBJ2-7	TRBD1	many	TGTGCCAGCAGCTTAACGGCCAGGGGGCAATCCGAGCAGTACTTC	CASSLTARGQSEQYF
TRBV4-3	TRBJ1-5	TRBD1	few	TGCGCCAGCAGCCGCGACAGGGTCCAGCCCCAGCATTTT	CASSRDRVQPQHF
TRBV12-3/TRBV12-4	TRBJ1-6	.	few	TGTGCCAGCAGTTTAAACGGGGGAGACTCACCCCTCCACTTT	CASSLNGGDSPLHF
TRBV12-5	TRBJ1-5	TRBD1	.	TGTGCTAGTGGTCTACAGGGGACAGCTCAGCCCCAGCATTTT	CASGLQGTAQPQHF
TRBV6-2/TRBV6-3	TRBJ2-7	TRBD1	many	TGTGCCAGCAGTTACACCGGACCGGGACAGGTCTACGAGCAGTACTTC	CASSYTGPGQVYEQYF
TRBV29-1	TRBJ1-1	TRBD1	.	TGCAGCGTTGAAAGGACAGGGTTTCCCACTGAAGCTTTCTTT	CSVERTGFPTEAFF
TRBV13	TRBJ1-2	.	.	TGTGCCAGCAGCTTAAGACAGACCTATGGCTACACCTTC	CASSLRQTYGYTF
TRBV20-1	TRBJ1-1	.	many	TGCAGTGCTAGTGGTCAGGGGAGGGGAACTGAAGCTTTCTTT	CSASGQGRGTEAFF
TRBV7-6	TRBJ2-5	.	few	TGTGCCAGCAGCCCGACGGGACTGCCATTCGGAGAGACCCAGTACTTC	CASSPTGLPFGETQYF
TRBV18	TRBJ1-2	TRBD1	.	TGTGCCAGCTCACGACAAAGAGGCTCGGGCGAACAGGGGGCTAACTATGGCTACACCTTC	CASSRQRGSGEQGANYGYTF
TRBV12-3/TRBV12-4	TRBJ2-5	TRBD2	many	TGTGCCAGCAGTGGGGGGAGGGCACCAAGTGAGACCCAGTACTTC	CASSGGRAPSETQYF
TRBV2	TRBJ2-4	.	many	TGTGCCAGCCGACAGGAAAACATTCAGTACTTC	CASRQENIQYF